The sequence of this T cell receptor (beta chain) was determined in a study of T cell responses to AZD1222 COVID-19 vaccine. Study-wide findings and caveats: Repertoire collection took place solely once the T cell response had peaked.

CDR3 length equals 12 residues. Germline V lookup: CDR1 DFQATT, CDR2 SNEGSKA (reference sequence). V gave up 3 bases and J gave up 7 bases, with 13 bases separating them. Clones were read by immunoSEQ multiplex PCR, and TCRdb kept only the in-frame ones, dropping some. The sample contains over 55,000 clones, roughly 80% of which appear only once. Details on this clone: The antigen is not known.

Pooling was applied to second doses at about 4 or about 12 weeks. The chain employs TRBV20-1 and TRBJ2-7; D unresolved. The source was peripheral blood, collected 28 days after the second AZD1222 dose. The TCR originated in an adult who received the AZD1222 COVID-19 vaccine. CDR3 loop: CSASSSGREQYF. The CDR3 DNA sequence: TGCAGTGCTAGTTCCTCCGGCCGGGAGCAGTACTTC.